What follows are 22 T cell receptor beta chains derived from one specimen sequenced in a study of technical replicates of blood from several donors. Produced via immunoSEQ multiplex PCR; TCRdb's table is partial and in-frame only. The repertoire holds almost 85,000 clones, 95% to 98% seen once, with around 0.18% in the top ten. The sample was T cells isolated from PBMCs. These receptors originate from a human donor in good health.

V usage is TRBV4-1 and J usage is TRBJ2-5; 8 nucleotides align to TRBD2. Per germline, CDR1 MGHRA and CDR2 YSYEKL. The ends lost 5 bases at V and 2 bases at J; junction bases unmatched: 4. The CDR3 consists of 14 residues. CDR3 sequence: CASSSIAGQETQYF. CDR3 sequence (DNA): TGCGCCAGCAGCTCTATAGCGGGACAAGAGACCCAGTACTTC.

In its sample, this clone was seen once. The rearrangement links TRBV27 to TRBJ1-2; D is uncertain. The CDR3 has 13 amino acids. Germline CDR1 MNHEY, CDR2 SMNVEV (reference sequence). V was clipped by 3 bases and J by 0 bases, with 5 bases between them. CDR3: CASSFATNYGYTF. CDR3 nucleotides: TGTGCCAGCAGTTTTGCTACTAACTATGGCTACACCTTC.

The CDR3 loop reads CASRRSPLNTEAFF. DNA of the CDR3: TGTGCCAGCAGACGGTCCCCCTTGAACACTGAAGCTTTCTTT. The V gene is TRBV7-8, the J gene TRBJ1-1; D unresolved. Trimming removed 6 bases at V and 0 bases at J, with 11 bases between. Germline loops: CDR1 SGHVS, CDR2 FQNEAQ. CDR3 length: 14 residues.

This clone has just one count. This chain connects TRBV7-9 to TRBJ1-2; D is undetermined. The CDR3 is made up of 12 amino acids. The V end was cut by 5 bases, the J end by 8 bases, with 12 bases between. Germline-derived CDR1 and CDR2 are SEHNR and FQNEAQ (reference sequence). The CDR3 sequence: CASSLTGDGYTF. CDR3 nucleotide sequence: TGTGCCAGCAGCCTCACGGGAGACGGCTACACCTTC.

In this sample, this clone turned up once. DNA of the CDR3: TGTGCCAGCAGTGGAGGGGGCAGGGGGCTTTACTCTGAAGCTTTCTTT. It codes for CASSGGGRGLYSEAFF. This rearrangement joins TRBV2 to TRBJ1-1; 8 nucleotides line up with TRBD1. V shed 4 bases and J 6 bases; nucleotides not matched to a gene: 13. Germline V lookup: CDR1 SNHLY, CDR2 FYNNEI. The CDR3 runs 16 residues.

The rearrangement uses TRBV10-1 and TRBJ2-7; a possible D gene is TRBD1 (5 bases). This CDR3 spans 12 amino acids. V was clipped by 5 bases and J by 5 bases, with 10 bases between them. Germline loops: CDR1 WNHNN, CDR2 SYGVQD (reference sequence). The CDR3 sequence is CASSPGMDEQYF. Here the CDR3 DNA reads TGCGCCAGCAGTCCAGGGATGGACGAGCAGTACTTC.

The rearrangement uses TRBV19 and TRBJ2-1; TRBD2 aligns across 7 bases. This CDR3 is 14 amino acids long. Germline CDR1 reads LNHDA; CDR2 reads SQIVND (reference sequence). The V gene end was trimmed by 5 bases and the J gene end by 9 bases; junction bases not matched to a gene: 10. CDR3 bases: TGTGCCAGTAGTGTCAGGACGGGAGGTCTTGAGCAGTTCTTC. It codes for CASSVRTGGLEQFF. Full variable domain (missing parts from reference TRBV19 and TRBJ2-1): DGGITQSPKYLFRKEGQNVTLSCEQNLNHDAMYWYRQDPGQGLRLIYYSQIVNDFQKGDIAEGYSVSREKKESFPLTVTSAQKNPTAFYLCASSVRTGGLEQFFGPGTRLTVL.

A word on this clone: A junction boundary mismatches the germline segment, possibly from a read error. The CDR3 region is CASSLGVGTSYDEQFF. The CDR3 DNA follows: TGTGCCAGCAGTTTGGGGGTCGGGACTAGCTACGATGAGCAGTTCTTC. The chain recombines TRBV6-6 with TRBJ2-1; TRBD2 matches 9 bases. CDR3 length: 16 amino acids. CDR1 and CDR2 from the germline V gene are MNHNY and SVGAGI (reference sequence).

This chain joins TRBV7-9 and TRBJ1-2, with TRBD1 as a possible D gene (6 bases). V gave up 3 bases and J gave up 3 bases, with 14 bases separating them. The germline V gene has CDR1 SEHNR and CDR2 FQNEAQ (reference sequence). The CDR3 has 15 amino acids. The CDR3 is CASSLGAGGHYGYTF. The CDR3 nucleotides are TGTGCCAGCAGCTTGGGTGCGGGGGGCCACTATGGCTACACCTTC.

This sequence joins TRBV27 and TRBJ2-1; the match to TRBD1 covers 8 bases. The CDR3 spans 15 residues. Unmatched junction bases numbered 6, after V lost 2 bases and J lost 6 bases. Germline V gene data show CDR1 as MNHEY and CDR2 as SMNVEV (reference sequence). DNA for the CDR3: TGTGCCAGCAGTTTAGCGTCAGGGGGCTTCAATGAGCAGTTCTTC. This gives the protein CASSLASGGFNEQFF.

This chain joins TRBV19 and TRBJ2-1, with TRBD1 matching 8 bases. The CDR3 is made up of 17 amino acids. Germline values: CDR1 LNHDA, CDR2 SQIVND (reference sequence). V lost 3 bases and J lost 3; bases outside the gene matches: 10. CDR3 residues: CASSIPARGPNYNEQFF. The CDR3 region has the DNA TGTGCCAGTAGTATCCCAGCCAGGGGGCCTAACTACAATGAGCAGTTCTTC. Filled out from reference TRBV19 and TRBJ2-1, the complete variable domain reads DGGITQSPKYLFRKEGQNVTLSCEQNLNHDAMYWYRQDPGQGLRLIYYSQIVNDFQKGDIAEGYSVSREKKESFPLTVTSAQKNPTAFYLCASSIPARGPNYNEQFFGPGTRLTVL.

The chain joins TRBV4-1 to TRBJ1-2; D may be TRBD1 (5 bases). This CDR3 region has 17 residues. CDR1 is MGHRA and CDR2 is YSYEKL in the germline V gene. Trimming took off 0 bases at V and 2 bases at J, with 16 bases between the two ends. In nucleotides, the CDR3 is TGCGCCAGCAGCCAAGAACGGGCAGGGTTGCCGAACTATGGCTACACCTTC. Translation gives CASSQERAGLPNYGYTF.

CDR3 in amino acids: CASSLWGQGSEKLFF. The CDR3, as DNA: TGTGCCAGCAGTTTATGGGGACAGGGATCTGAAAAACTGTTTTTT. The chain couples TRBV28 to TRBJ1-4; 9 bases match TRBD1. The CDR3 consists of 15 residues. V shed 0 bases and J 7 bases; nucleotides not matched to a gene: 3. The germline V gene encodes CDR1 MDHEN and CDR2 SYDVKM. Filled out from reference TRBV28 and TRBJ1-4, the complete variable domain reads DVKVTQSSRYLVKRTGEKVFLECVQDMDHENMFWYRQDPGLGLRLIYFSYDVKMKEKGDIPEGYSVSREKKERFSLILESASTNQTSMYLCASSLWGQGSEKLFFGSGTQLSVL.

Only one count was recorded for this clone. The chain uses TRBV5-1 and TRBJ2-3, with a tentative D call TRBD2 (5 bases). V lost 2 bases, J lost 2 bases, and 12 bases lay in between. Germline V CDR1 and CDR2: SGHRS, YFSETQ. The CDR3 spans 15 residues. CDR3 sequence: CASSFVREDTDTQYF. The CDR3 bases are TGCGCCAGCAGCTTTGTGAGGGAAGACACAGATACGCAGTATTTT.

The J gene is TRBJ2-5, the V gene TRBV19; maybe TRBD2 (5 bases). The CDR3 spans 14 residues. The germline V gene encodes CDR1 LNHDA and CDR2 SQIVND (reference sequence). With 3 bases removed from V and 2 bases from J, the gap between germline ends came to 10 bases. CDR3: CASSIIGGQETQYF. The CDR3 coding sequence is TGTGCCAGTAGTATTATCGGCGGGCAAGAGACCCAGTACTTC.

J is TRBJ2-5 and V is TRBV6-5; TRBD2 matches at 10 bases. J lost 4 bases, V lost 0 bases, and 5 bases had no gene match. The CDR3 spans 16 residues. Germline V gives CDR1 MNHEY, CDR2 SVGAGI. The CDR3 loop reads CASSYSPSGSRETQYF. The CDR3 nucleotides are TGTGCCAGCAGTTACTCTCCTAGCGGGAGCAGAGAGACCCAGTACTTC.

The J gene is TRBJ2-2, the V gene TRBV18; D is unresolved. Germline CDR1 reads KGHSH; CDR2 reads LQKENI. V lost 4 bases, J lost 6 bases, and 15 bases lay in between. The CDR3 has 15 amino acids. In nucleotides, the CDR3 is TGTGCCAGCTCACAGGTAGCCGATATGGCCGGGGAGCTGTTTTTT. Translated: CASSQVADMAGELFF.

This chain joins TRBV5-6 and TRBJ2-5, with 7 bases matching TRBD2. V lost 4 bases, J lost 5 bases, and 5 bases stayed unmatched. The CDR3 extends over 13 amino acids. Germline lookup yields CDR1 SGHDT and CDR2 YYEEEE. CDR3 sequence (DNA): TGTGCCAGCAGCCCGCGGGGGTATGAGACCCAGTACTTC. Its translation is CASSPRGYETQYF.

The J gene is TRBJ2-6, the V gene TRBV5-4; D not certain. The V gene lost 4 bases and the J gene lost 7 bases, with 9 bases spanning the gap. In germline, CDR1 is SGHNT, CDR2 YYREEE (reference sequence). The CDR3 totals 13 residues. The CDR3 DNA reads as TGTGCCAGCAGCGATGTTAGCGCCAACGTCCTGACTTTC. It is translated as CASSDVSANVLTF.

The J gene is TRBJ1-3, the V gene TRBV2, with D maybe TRBD1 (5 bases). The germline CDR1 and CDR2 sequences are SNHLY and FYNNEI. Trimming left V 8 bases short and J 4 bases short, with 21 bases between. This CDR3 is built from 16 residues. DNA for the CDR3: TGTGCCAGCGGATCCCATTACAGGCTGGCGGGAAACACCATATATTTT. This translates into CASGSHYRLAGNTIYF.

V and J are TRBV4-2 and TRBJ2-2; TRBD2 aligns across 10 bases. Germline loops: CDR1 LGHNA, CDR2 YNFKEQ. The V gene end was trimmed by 0 bases and the J gene end by 2 bases; junction bases not matched to a gene: 6. This CDR3 has 18 residues. CDR3 region: CASSQDPAGGENTGELFF. As DNA, the CDR3 is TGTGCCAGCAGCCAAGATCCAGCGGGAGGGGAAAACACCGGGGAGCTGTTTTTT.

The V call is TRBV14, the J call TRBJ1-1; D remains ambiguous. Germline CDR1 reads SGHDN; CDR2 reads FVKESK. The CDR3 loop spans 13 amino acids. Trimming stripped 1 base from V and 0 bases from J, with 3 bases between. The CDR3: CASSQGMNTEAFF. DNA for the CDR3: TGTGCCAGCAGCCAAGGTATGAACACTGAAGCTTTCTTT.